The sequence of this T cell receptor (beta chain) was determined in a study of blood T cell repertoires in COVID-19. Study-level information: COVID-19 samples collected from the United States, Italy and Spain covered acute and convalescent phases. T cells, B-cell-depleted T cells, or PBMCs provided the cDNA or gDNA that served as material.

Enrolment of Seattle patients took place during active infection, and they were followed longitudinally. The data were produced by immunoSEQ multiplex PCR, yet TCRdb's version contains in-frame clones alone and is incomplete. The top ten hold approximately 3% of the sample, which has some 110,000 clones, 75% to 90% seen once. The V end lost 7 bases, the J end lost 5 bases, and 15 bases lay between the germline ends. Germline V gene lookup returns CDR1 SNHLY and CDR2 FYNNEI. There are 14 residues in the CDR3. Sequences were obtained from peripheral blood. This chain joins TRBV2 and TRBJ2-1; D possibly corresponds to TRBD1 (6 bases). The sequence was collected from a woman of 80 years or more with COVID-19, enrolled during active disease. In nucleotides, the CDR3 is TGTGCCAGCATTGGGGGACACCCCGACAATGAGCAGTTCTTC. It specifies CASIGGHPDNEQFF.